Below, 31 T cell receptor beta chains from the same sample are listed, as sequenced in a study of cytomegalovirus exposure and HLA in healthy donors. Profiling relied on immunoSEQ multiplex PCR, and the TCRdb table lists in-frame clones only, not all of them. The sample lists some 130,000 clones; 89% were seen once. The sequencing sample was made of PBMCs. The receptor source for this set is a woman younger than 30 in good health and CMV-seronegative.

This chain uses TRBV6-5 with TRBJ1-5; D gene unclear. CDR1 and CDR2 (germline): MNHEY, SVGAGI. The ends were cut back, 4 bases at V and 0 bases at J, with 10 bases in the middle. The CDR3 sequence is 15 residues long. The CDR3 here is CASSSQLYSNQPQHF. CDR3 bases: TGTGCCAGCAGTTCCCAACTCTATAGCAATCAGCCCCAGCATTTT.

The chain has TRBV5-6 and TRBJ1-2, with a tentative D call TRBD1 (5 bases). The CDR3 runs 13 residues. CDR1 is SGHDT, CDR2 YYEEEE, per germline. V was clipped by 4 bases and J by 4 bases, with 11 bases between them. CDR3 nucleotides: TGTGCCAGCAGCACAGGACGGTCCTATGGCTACACCTTC. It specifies CASSTGRSYGYTF.

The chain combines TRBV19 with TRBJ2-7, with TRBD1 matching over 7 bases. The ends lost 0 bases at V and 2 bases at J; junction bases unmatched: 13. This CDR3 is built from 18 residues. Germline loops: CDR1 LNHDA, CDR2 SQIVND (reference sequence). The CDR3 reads CASSIDPRGGPLPYEQYF. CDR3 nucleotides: TGTGCCAGTAGTATAGATCCGAGAGGGGGCCCACTCCCCTACGAGCAGTACTTC.

The CDR3 here is CASSLVGPAYEQYF. In nucleotides, the CDR3 is TGCGCCAGCAGCTTGGTGGGCCCTGCGTACGAGCAGTACTTC. The rearrangement joins TRBV5-1 to TRBJ2-7; no clear D gene. Trimming left V 0 bases short and J 4 bases short, with 11 bases between. Germline V gene data show CDR1 as SGHRS and CDR2 as YFSETQ. The CDR3 consists of 14 residues.

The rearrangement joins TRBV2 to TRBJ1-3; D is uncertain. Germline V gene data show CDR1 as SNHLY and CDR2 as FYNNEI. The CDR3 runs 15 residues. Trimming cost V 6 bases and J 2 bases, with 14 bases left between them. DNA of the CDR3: TGTGCCAGCAGCGATCTCGGGGTGCCTGGAAACACCATATATTTT. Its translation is CASSDLGVPGNTIYF.

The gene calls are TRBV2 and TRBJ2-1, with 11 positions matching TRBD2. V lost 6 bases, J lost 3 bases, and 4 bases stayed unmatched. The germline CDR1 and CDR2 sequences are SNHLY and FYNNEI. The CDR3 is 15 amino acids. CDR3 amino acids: CASSETSGDYNEQFF. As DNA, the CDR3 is TGTGCCAGCAGCGAGACTAGCGGGGACTACAATGAGCAGTTCTTC.

The CDR3 loop is CASSLNGQTDTQYF. The CDR3 DNA sequence: TGTGCCAGCAGCTTAAATGGCCAGACAGATACGCAGTATTTT. This chain uses TRBV7-3 with TRBJ2-3; unclear D gene. Trimming cost V 1 base and J 3 bases, with 8 bases left between them. Germline V CDR1 and CDR2: SGHTA, FQGTGA. This CDR3 region has 14 residues. Variable domain in full (rest from reference TRBV7-3 and TRBJ2-3): GAGVSQTPSNKVTEKGKYVELRCDPISGHTALYWYRQSLGQGPEFLIYFQGTGAADDSGLPNDRFFAVRPEGSVSTLKIQRTERGDSAVYLCASSLNGQTDTQYFGPGTRLTVL.

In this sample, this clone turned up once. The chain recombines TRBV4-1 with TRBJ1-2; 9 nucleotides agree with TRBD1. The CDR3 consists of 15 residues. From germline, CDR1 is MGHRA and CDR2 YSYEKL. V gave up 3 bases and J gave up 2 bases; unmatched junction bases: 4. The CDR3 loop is CASSHPGQGNYGYTF. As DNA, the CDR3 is TGCGCCAGCAGCCACCCGGGACAGGGAAACTATGGCTACACCTTC.

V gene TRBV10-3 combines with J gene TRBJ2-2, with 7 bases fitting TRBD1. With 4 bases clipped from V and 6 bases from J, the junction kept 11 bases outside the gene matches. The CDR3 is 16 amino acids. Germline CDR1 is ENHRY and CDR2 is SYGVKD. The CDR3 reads CAISVSQGVFSGELFF. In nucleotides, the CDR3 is TGTGCCATCAGTGTATCCCAGGGGGTATTCTCCGGGGAGCTGTTTTTT.

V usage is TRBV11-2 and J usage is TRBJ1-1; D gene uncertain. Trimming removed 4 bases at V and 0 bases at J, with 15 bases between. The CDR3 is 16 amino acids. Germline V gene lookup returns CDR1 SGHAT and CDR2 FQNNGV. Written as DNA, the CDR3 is TGTGCCAGCAGCTCCCCGGCGGGCAGCATGAACACTGAAGCTTTCTTT. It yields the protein CASSSPAGSMNTEAFF. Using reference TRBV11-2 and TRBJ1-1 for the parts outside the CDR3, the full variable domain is EAGVAQSPRYKIIEKRQSVAFWCNPISGHATLYWYQQILGQGPKLLIQFQNNGVVDDSQLPKDRFSAERLKGVDSTLKIQPAKLEDSAVYLCASSSPAGSMNTEAFFGQGTRLTVV.

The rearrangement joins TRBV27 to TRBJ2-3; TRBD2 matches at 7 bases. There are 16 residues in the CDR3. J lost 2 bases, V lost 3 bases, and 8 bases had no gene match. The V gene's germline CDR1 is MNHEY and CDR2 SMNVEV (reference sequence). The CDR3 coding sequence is TGTGCCAGCAGTTTCATGGAGCGGGGATACACAGATACGCAGTATTTT. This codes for CASSFMERGYTDTQYF.

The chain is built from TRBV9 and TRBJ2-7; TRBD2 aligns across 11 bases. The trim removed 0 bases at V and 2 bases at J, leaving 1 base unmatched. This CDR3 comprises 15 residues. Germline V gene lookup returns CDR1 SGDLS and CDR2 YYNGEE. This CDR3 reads CASSVDSGGAYEQYF. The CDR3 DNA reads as TGTGCCAGCAGCGTAGATAGCGGGGGGGCCTACGAGCAGTACTTC.

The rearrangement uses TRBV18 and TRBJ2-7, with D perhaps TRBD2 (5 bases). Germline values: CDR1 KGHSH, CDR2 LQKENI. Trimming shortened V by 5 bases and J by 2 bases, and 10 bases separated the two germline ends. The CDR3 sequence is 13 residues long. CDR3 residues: CASSIPGTYEQYF. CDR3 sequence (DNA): TGTGCCAGCTCAATACCCGGGACCTACGAGCAGTACTTC.

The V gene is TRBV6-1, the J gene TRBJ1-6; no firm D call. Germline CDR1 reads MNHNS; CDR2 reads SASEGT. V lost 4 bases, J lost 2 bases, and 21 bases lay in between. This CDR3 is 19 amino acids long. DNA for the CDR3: TGTGCCAGCAGTGCGGGAGGCCCTACCCCTCGGACCTATAATTCACCCCTCCACTTT. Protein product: CASSAGGPTPRTYNSPLHF.

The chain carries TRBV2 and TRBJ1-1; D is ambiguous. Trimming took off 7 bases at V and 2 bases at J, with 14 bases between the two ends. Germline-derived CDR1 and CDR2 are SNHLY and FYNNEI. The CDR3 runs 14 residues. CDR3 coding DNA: TGTGCCAGCACCCTGGGCCAAGCAAACACTGAAGCTTTCTTT. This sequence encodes CASTLGQANTEAFF. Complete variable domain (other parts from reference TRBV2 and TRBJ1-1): EPEVTQTPSHQVTQMGQEVILRCVPISNHLYFYWYRQILGQKVEFLVSFYNNEISEKSEIFDDQFSVERPDGSNFTLKIRSTKLEDSAMYFCASTLGQANTEAFFGQGTRLTVV.

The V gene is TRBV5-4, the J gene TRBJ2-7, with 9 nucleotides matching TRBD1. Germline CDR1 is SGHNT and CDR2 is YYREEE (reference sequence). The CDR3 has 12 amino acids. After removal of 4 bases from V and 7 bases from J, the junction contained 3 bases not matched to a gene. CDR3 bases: TGTGCCAGCAGCCCGACAGGGGGTGAGCAGTACTTC. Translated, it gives CASSPTGGEQYF.

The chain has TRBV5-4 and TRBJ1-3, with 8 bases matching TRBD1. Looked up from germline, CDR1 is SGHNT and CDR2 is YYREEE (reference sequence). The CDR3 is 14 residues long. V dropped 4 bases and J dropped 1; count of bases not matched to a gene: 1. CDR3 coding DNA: TGTGCCAGCAGCAGGACAGGGTCTGGAAACACCATATATTTT. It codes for CASSRTGSGNTIYF. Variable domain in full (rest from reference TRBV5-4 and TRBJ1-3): ETGVTQSPTHLIKTRGQQVTLRCSSQSGHNTVSWYQQALGQGPQFIFQYYREEENGRGNFPPRFSGLQFPNYSSELNVNALELDDSALYLCASSRTGSGNTIYFGEGSWLTVV.

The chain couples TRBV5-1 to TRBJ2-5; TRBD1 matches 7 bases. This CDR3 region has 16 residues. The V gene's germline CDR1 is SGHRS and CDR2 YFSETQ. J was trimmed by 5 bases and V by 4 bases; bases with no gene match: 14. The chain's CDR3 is CASSRPLLGGRETQYF. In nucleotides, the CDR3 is TGCGCCAGCAGCCGCCCATTGCTAGGGGGCAGGGAGACCCAGTACTTC. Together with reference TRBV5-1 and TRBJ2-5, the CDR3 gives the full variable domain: KAGVTQTPRYLIKTRGQQVTLSCSPISGHRSVSWYQQTPGQGLQFLFEYFSETQRNKGNFPGRFSGRQFSNSRSEMNVSTLELGDSALYLCASSRPLLGGRETQYFGPGTRLLVL.

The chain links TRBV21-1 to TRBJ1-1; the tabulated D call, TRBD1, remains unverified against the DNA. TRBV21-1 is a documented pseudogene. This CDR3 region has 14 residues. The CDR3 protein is CASSIPGLSPEAFF. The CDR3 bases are TGTGCCAGCAGCATTCCAGGGTTGTCACCTGAAGCTTTCTTT.

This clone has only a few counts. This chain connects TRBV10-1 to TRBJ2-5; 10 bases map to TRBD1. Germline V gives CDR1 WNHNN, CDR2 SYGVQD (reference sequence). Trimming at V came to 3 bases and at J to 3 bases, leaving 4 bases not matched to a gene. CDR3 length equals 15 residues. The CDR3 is CASSDAGTGEETQYF. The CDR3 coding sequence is TGCGCCAGCAGTGACGCCGGGACAGGGGAAGAGACCCAGTACTTC.

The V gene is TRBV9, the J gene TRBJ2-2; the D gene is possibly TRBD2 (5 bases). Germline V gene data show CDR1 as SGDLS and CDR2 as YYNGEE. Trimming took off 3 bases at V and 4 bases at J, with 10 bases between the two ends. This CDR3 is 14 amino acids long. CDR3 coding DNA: TGTGCCAGCAGCGCAACTAGTCCCACCGGGGAGCTGTTTTTT. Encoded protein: CASSATSPTGELFF. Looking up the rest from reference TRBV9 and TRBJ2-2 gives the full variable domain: DSGVTQTPKHLITATGQRVTLRCSPRSGDLSVYWYQQSLDQGLQFLIQYYNGEERAKGNILERFSAQQFPDLHSELNLSSLELGDSALYFCASSATSPTGELFFGEGSRLTVL.

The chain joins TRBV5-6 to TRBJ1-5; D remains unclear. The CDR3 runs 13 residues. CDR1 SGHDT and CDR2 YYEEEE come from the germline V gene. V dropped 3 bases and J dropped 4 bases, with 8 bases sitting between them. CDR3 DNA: TGTGCCAGCAGCTATCGGGAGAATCAGCCCCAGCATTTT. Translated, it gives CASSYRENQPQHF.

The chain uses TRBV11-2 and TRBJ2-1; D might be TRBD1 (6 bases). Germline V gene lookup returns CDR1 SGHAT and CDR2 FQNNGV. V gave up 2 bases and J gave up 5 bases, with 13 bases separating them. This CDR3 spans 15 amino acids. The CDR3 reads CASSLLYRDNNEQFF. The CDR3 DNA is TGTGCCAGCAGCTTACTTTATCGGGACAACAATGAGCAGTTCTTC.

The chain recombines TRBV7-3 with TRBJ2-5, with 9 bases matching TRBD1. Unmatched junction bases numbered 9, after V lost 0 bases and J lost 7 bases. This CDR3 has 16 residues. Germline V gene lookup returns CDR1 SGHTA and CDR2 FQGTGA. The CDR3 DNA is TGTGCCAGCAGCTTAACACCGGGACAGGGTATTTTGACCCAGTACTTC. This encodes CASSLTPGQGILTQYF. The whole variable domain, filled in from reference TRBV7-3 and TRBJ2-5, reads GAGVSQTPSNKVTEKGKYVELRCDPISGHTALYWYRQSLGQGPEFLIYFQGTGAADDSGLPNDRFFAVRPEGSVSTLKIQRTERGDSAVYLCASSLTPGQGILTQYFGPGTRLLVL.

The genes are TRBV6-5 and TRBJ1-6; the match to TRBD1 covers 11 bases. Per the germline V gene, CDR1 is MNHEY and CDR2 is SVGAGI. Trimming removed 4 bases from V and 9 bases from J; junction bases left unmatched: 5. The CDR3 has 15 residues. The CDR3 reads CASSLGQGVSSPLHF. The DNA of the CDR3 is TGTGCCAGCAGTTTGGGACAGGGGGTAAGTTCACCCCTCCACTTT.

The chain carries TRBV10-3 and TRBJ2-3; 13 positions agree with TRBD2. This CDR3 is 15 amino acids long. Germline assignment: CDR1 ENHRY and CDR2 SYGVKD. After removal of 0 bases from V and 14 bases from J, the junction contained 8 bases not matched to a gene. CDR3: CAISESQTSGRFMYF. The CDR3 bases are TGTGCCATCAGTGAGTCCCAGACTAGCGGGAGGTTTATGTATTTT.

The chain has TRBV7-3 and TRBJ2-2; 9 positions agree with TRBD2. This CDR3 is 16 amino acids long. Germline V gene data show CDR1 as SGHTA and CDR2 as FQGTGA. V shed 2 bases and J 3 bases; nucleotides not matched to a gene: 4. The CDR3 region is CASSLLGLAHTGELFF. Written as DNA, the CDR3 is TGTGCCAGCAGCTTACTGGGACTAGCCCACACCGGGGAGCTGTTTTTT.

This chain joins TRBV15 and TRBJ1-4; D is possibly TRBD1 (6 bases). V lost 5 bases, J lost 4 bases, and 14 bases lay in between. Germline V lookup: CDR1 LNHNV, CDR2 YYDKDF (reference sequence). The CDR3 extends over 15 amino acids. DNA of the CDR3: TGTGCCACCAGCTCCTTCCAGGGGCTTAATGAAAAACTGTTTTTT. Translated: CATSSFQGLNEKLFF.

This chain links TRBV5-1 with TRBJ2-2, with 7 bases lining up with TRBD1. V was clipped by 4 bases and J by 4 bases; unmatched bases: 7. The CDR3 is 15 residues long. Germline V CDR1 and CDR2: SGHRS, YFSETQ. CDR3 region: CASSMRTGTTGELFF. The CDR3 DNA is TGCGCCAGCAGCATGAGGACAGGAACCACCGGGGAGCTGTTTTTT.

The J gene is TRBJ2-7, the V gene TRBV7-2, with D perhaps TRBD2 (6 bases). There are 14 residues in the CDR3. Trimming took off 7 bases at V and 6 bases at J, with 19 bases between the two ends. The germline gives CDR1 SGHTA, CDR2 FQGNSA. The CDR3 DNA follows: TGTGCCAGCATCCCCGTCGGGGGACCGATCGAGCAGTACTTC. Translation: CASIPVGGPIEQYF.

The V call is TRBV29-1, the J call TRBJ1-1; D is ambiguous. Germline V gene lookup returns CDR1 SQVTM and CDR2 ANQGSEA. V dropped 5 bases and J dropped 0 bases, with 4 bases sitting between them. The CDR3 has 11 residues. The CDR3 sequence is CSVLMNTEAFF. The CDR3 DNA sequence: TGCAGCGTTTTAATGAACACTGAAGCTTTCTTT.